This T cell receptor (beta chain) was retrieved from a study of OX40 agonist ivuxolimab in advanced cancers. This table comes from immunoSEQ multiplex PCR, and its TCRdb copy is limited to in-frame clones, with some not included. Of about 84,000 clones in the sample, around 94% were seen once. On this clone itself: Antigen: not known.

Study-level findings and limits: The mean number of expanded clones was higher in CD8+ T cells than in CD4+.

J gave up 4 bases and V 0 bases, and 8 bases lay outside the gene matches. Germline lookup yields CDR1 PRHDT and CDR2 FYEKMQ (reference sequence). The CDR3 contains 18 residues. This chain joins TRBV13 and TRBJ2-3, with 12 bases that match TRBD2. This sequence was found in an adult with an advanced solid tumor such as melanoma, head and neck, liver or kidney cancer. Sample: CD4+ or CD8+ T cells sorted from blood, taken in a trial of the OX40 agonist ivuxolimab. The CDR3 DNA reads as TGTGCCAGCAGCTTAGGCCCGGGACTAGCGGGCCGGGCAGATACGCAGTATTTT. Translated: CASSLGPGLAGRADTQYF.